The 27 T cell receptor beta chains given below trace back to one sample, sequenced in a study of identifying expanded T cells in peripheral blood. The protocol was immunoSEQ multiplex PCR, while the TCRdb copy is restricted to in-frame clones and leaves out a portion. The sample includes about 120,000 clones, 84% seen only once; the top ten take less than 4%. The sample was blood. These receptors all come from a person aged 18 to 70 in good health.

The V call is TRBV5-1, the J call TRBJ2-3, with a weak D call TRBD1 (6 bases). The CDR3 loop spans 15 amino acids. Trimming shortened V by 4 bases and J by 2 bases, and 14 bases separated the two germline ends. Germline V gene lookup returns CDR1 SGHRS and CDR2 YFSETQ. The chain's CDR3 is CASSPGHSTTDTQYF. The CDR3 coding sequence is TGCGCCAGCAGCCCGGGACACTCGACCACAGATACGCAGTATTTT.

The V and J genes are TRBV5-6 and TRBJ1-2; TRBD1 agrees at 7 bases. The CDR3 length is 14 residues. The junction had 6 bases not matched to a gene; V was cut back by 3 bases and J by 4 bases. Germline V lookup: CDR1 SGHDT, CDR2 YYEEEE. In DNA form, the CDR3 reads TGTGCCAGCAGCTATAACAGGGGCTTCTATGGCTACACCTTC. Encoded protein: CASSYNRGFYGYTF.

This chain joins TRBV6-6 and TRBJ2-3; D may match TRBD1 or TRBD2 (6 bases each). Germline V gene data show CDR1 as MNHNY and CDR2 as SVGAGI (reference sequence). V was trimmed by 7 bases and J by 6 bases, leaving 23 bases between them. The CDR3 consists of 16 residues. The CDR3 reads CASTTTAKGGADTQYF. CDR3 sequence (DNA): TGTGCCAGCACTACCACAGCAAAGGGGGGCGCGGATACGCAGTATTTT.

The sample holds a few counts of this clone. The chain uses TRBV7-3 and TRBJ1-1; D uncertain. With 0 bases removed from V and 3 bases from J, the gap between germline ends came to 2 bases. The CDR3 has 12 residues. Germline CDR1 is SGHTA and CDR2 is FQGTGA. CDR3 in DNA: TGTGCCAGCAGCTTAACGTACACTGAAGCTTTCTTT. Translation gives CASSLTYTEAFF. Using reference TRBV7-3 and TRBJ1-1 for the parts outside the CDR3, the full variable domain is GAGVSQTPSNKVTEKGKYVELRCDPISGHTALYWYRQSLGQGPEFLIYFQGTGAADDSGLPNDRFFAVRPEGSVSTLKIQRTERGDSAVYLCASSLTYTEAFFGQGTRLTVV.

The V gene is TRBV10-2, the J gene TRBJ2-1, with TRBD2 matching over 12 bases. The V and J ends lost 7 bases and 5 bases, in that order; junction bases with no gene match: 3. Germline CDR1 and CDR2: WSHSY and SAAADI. The CDR3 runs to 14 residues. Here the CDR3 DNA reads TGCGCCAGCACAGGACTAGCGGGGAACAATGAGCAGTTCTTC. Protein sequence: CASTGLAGNNEQFF.

V usage is TRBV7-9 and J usage is TRBJ1-2; 7 bases are shared with TRBD1. Per the germline V gene, CDR1 is SEHNR and CDR2 is FQNEAQ (reference sequence). The CDR3 consists of 15 residues. Losses at the gene ends were 3 bases for V and 5 bases for J; bases not matched to a gene: 9. The CDR3 DNA reads TGTGCCAGCAGCTTTCCGCCGCAGGGGGTATATGGCTACACCTTC. Encoded protein: CASSFPPQGVYGYTF.

V is TRBV30 and J is TRBJ2-2; either TRBD1 or TRBD2 may fit D (6 bases each). Germline loops: CDR1 GTSNPN, CDR2 SVGIG (reference sequence). V shed 3 bases and J shed 3 bases, with 11 bases lying between them. The CDR3 consists of 14 residues. In nucleotides, the CDR3 is TGTGCCTGGAGAGGGGGGATCTACACCGGGGAGCTGTTTTTT. This encodes CAWRGGIYTGELFF.

V is TRBV7-9 and J is TRBJ1-3; D is uncertain. V lost 3 bases to trimming and J lost 0 bases, with 6 bases between them. CDR1 and CDR2 from the germline V gene are SEHNR and FQNEAQ (reference sequence). This CDR3 comprises 14 residues. The CDR3 loop reads CASSFWGSGNTIYF. In DNA, the CDR3 is TGTGCCAGCAGCTTCTGGGGCTCTGGAAACACCATATATTTT.

The chain joins TRBV18 to TRBJ2-1, with D unclear. Germline V gene sequence: CDR1 KGHSH, CDR2 LQKENI. The V gene lost 3 bases and the J gene lost 0 bases, with 12 bases spanning the gap. The CDR3 extends over 16 amino acids. The CDR3 DNA reads as TGTGCCAGCTCACCCGGCGATCGTAGCTCCTACAATGAGCAGTTCTTC. It encodes CASSPGDRSSYNEQFF.

V gene TRBV9 combines with J gene TRBJ1-6, with D perhaps TRBD1 (6 bases). This CDR3 is 15 amino acids long. The germline V and J ends were trimmed by 4 bases and 3 bases, with 11 bases remaining between them. CDR1 is SGDLS, CDR2 YYNGEE, per germline. CDR3 coding DNA: TGTGCCAGCAGCACGACAGGAGGCTATAATTCACCCCTCCACTTT. Translating gives CASSTTGGYNSPLHF.

The CDR3 sequence: CASRPTVGGYTF. DNA of the CDR3: TGTGCCAGCAGACCGACGGTGGGTGGCTACACCTTC. The chain is built from TRBV6-6 and TRBJ1-2; D is ambiguous. Deletions cut 6 bases from V and 7 bases from J, with 12 bases between. Germline CDR1 and CDR2: MNHNY and SVGAGI (reference sequence). This CDR3 comprises 12 residues.

The genes are TRBV6-5 and TRBJ1-5; possible D gene TRBD1, 6 bases. Between the trimmed V and J ends, which lost 2 bases and 7 bases, there was a span of 12 bases. The CDR3 has 14 residues. Germline values: CDR1 MNHEY, CDR2 SVGAGI. CDR3 DNA sequence: TGTGCCAGCAGTTACGCAGGGGTAGGGCAGCCCCAGCATTTT. This gives the protein CASSYAGVGQPQHF.

The rearrangement uses TRBV5-1 and TRBJ1-2; a weak D match, TRBD1 (5 bases). The CDR3 sequence is 15 residues long. Germline V lookup: CDR1 SGHRS, CDR2 YFSETQ. V was clipped by 1 base and J by 1 base, with 11 bases between them. This chain's CDR3 is CASSLTSGSNYGYTF. CDR3 coding DNA: TGCGCCAGCAGCTTGACCTCAGGGAGTAACTATGGCTACACCTTC.

V usage is TRBV7-2 and J usage is TRBJ2-7; D gene unclear. The CDR3 spans 14 residues. The germline V and J ends were trimmed by 0 bases and 2 bases, with 8 bases remaining between them. Per germline, CDR1 SGHTA and CDR2 FQGNSA. CDR3 amino acids: CASSLAGGTYEQYF. The DNA for the CDR3 is TGTGCCAGCAGCTTAGCGGGTGGAACCTACGAGCAGTACTTC.

This CDR3 is CALPYRTDYGYTF. The CDR3, as DNA: TGTGCCCTCCCCTACAGGACGGACTATGGCTACACCTTC. This chain joins TRBV27 and TRBJ1-2; TRBD1 is a possible D gene (5 bases). The V end was cut by 11 bases, the J end by 3 bases, with 16 bases between. Germline CDR1 reads MNHEY; CDR2 reads SMNVEV (reference sequence). There are 13 residues in the CDR3.

The chain is built from TRBV13 and TRBJ2-7, with 7 nucleotides matching TRBD1. The CDR3 length is 13 residues. Germline V gene sequence: CDR1 PRHDT, CDR2 FYEKMQ (reference sequence). With 0 bases clipped from V and 9 bases from J, the junction kept 5 bases outside the gene matches. The chain's CDR3 is CASSLGGQAGQYF. The CDR3 nucleotides read TGTGCCAGCAGCTTAGGCGGACAGGCGGGGCAGTACTTC.

This clone was seen more than once but under ten times. The rearrangement links TRBV11-3 to TRBJ2-2; no firm D call. The CDR3 runs to 13 residues. The germline V gene has CDR1 SGHNT and CDR2 YENEEA. V was trimmed by 2 bases and J by 5 bases, leaving 6 bases between them. Here the CDR3 reads CASSLSQTGELFF. The CDR3 nucleotides read TGTGCCAGCAGCTTAAGTCAAACCGGGGAGCTGTTTTTT. The entire variable domain, with the rest obtained from reference TRBV11-3 and TRBJ2-2, is as follows: EAGVVQSPRYKIIEKKQPVAFWCNPISGHNTLYWYLQNLGQGPELLIRYENEEAVDDSQLPKDRFSAERLKGVDSTLKIQPAELGDSAVYLCASSLSQTGELFFGEGSRLTVL.

This clone was seen just once. The CDR3, as DNA: TGTGCCAGCAGCCCGCTACATGGCTATAATTCACCCCTCCACTTT. It yields the protein CASSPLHGYNSPLHF. This chain uses TRBV7-9 with TRBJ1-6; D is ambiguous. The germline gives CDR1 SEHNR, CDR2 FQNEAQ (reference sequence). V lost 5 bases and J lost 3, with 11 bases in between. The CDR3 loop spans 15 amino acids.

This clone is a singleton in its sample. This chain connects TRBV5-4 to TRBJ2-4, with TRBD1 identical over 7 bases. The trim removed 1 base at V and 6 bases at J, leaving 4 bases unmatched. The germline V gene encodes CDR1 SGHNT and CDR2 YYREEE (reference sequence). The CDR3 extends over 14 amino acids. The CDR3 protein is CASSLKGAGNIQYF. As DNA, the CDR3 is TGTGCCAGCAGCTTGAAGGGGGCAGGAAACATTCAGTACTTC.

The chain uses TRBV29-1 and TRBJ1-2; 8 bases fit TRBD1. Per germline, CDR1 SQVTM and CDR2 ANQGSEA. The CDR3 extends over 17 amino acids. After removal of 0 bases from V and 0 bases from J, the junction contained 9 bases not matched to a gene. The DNA of the CDR3 is TGCAGCGTTGAAGACCCCCTGACAGGGGCAGCTAACTATGGCTACACCTTC. Translating gives CSVEDPLTGAANYGYTF.

The chain links TRBV5-1 to TRBJ1-1; perhaps TRBD1 as D (6 bases). Trimming stripped 0 bases from V and 4 bases from J, with 16 bases between. Germline-derived CDR1 and CDR2 are SGHRS and YFSETQ. CDR3 length equals 16 residues. CDR3 sequence: CASSLVAGGHSTEAFF. CDR3 coding DNA: TGCGCCAGCAGCTTGGTTGCGGGGGGGCACAGCACTGAAGCTTTCTTT.

The V and J genes are TRBV15 and TRBJ2-7; D unresolved. The V gene's germline CDR1 is LNHNV and CDR2 YYDKDF (reference sequence). This CDR3 spans 13 amino acids. The V and J ends lost 0 bases and 6 bases respectively, with 9 bases between them. CDR3 residues: CATSRDSIVEQYF. In nucleotides, the CDR3 is TGTGCCACCAGCAGAGATTCCATCGTCGAGCAGTACTTC. The whole variable domain, remainder taken from reference TRBV15 and TRBJ2-7, is DAMVIQNPRYQVTQFGKPVTLSCSQTLNHNVMYWYQQKSSQAPKLLFHYYDKDFNNEADTPDNFQSRRPNTSFCFLDIRSPGLGDTAMYLCATSRDSIVEQYFGPGTRLTVT.

A single count supports this clone. The rearrangement joins TRBV19 to TRBJ1-4, with D perhaps TRBD1 (5 bases). CDR1 is LNHDA, CDR2 SQIVND, per germline (reference sequence). The CDR3 has 17 residues. Between the trimmed V and J ends, which lost 8 bases and 3 bases, there was a span of 22 bases. For the CDR3, the DNA is TGTGCCAGTTCCAGGGCCCAGGCCCTACGGTCTAATGAAAAACTGTTTTTT. Translating gives CASSRAQALRSNEKLFF.

This clone came up once. The chain has TRBV6-1 and TRBJ1-6, with D possibly matching TRBD1 (5 bases). The CDR3 spans 14 residues. Germline values: CDR1 MNHNS, CDR2 SASEGT. V was shortened by 4 bases and J by 14 bases, with 18 bases between the two germline ends. The CDR3 nucleotides are TGTGCCAGCAGTGTCCCCGTGGGGGTCGGGACCCTCCACTTT. Translation: CASSVPVGVGTLHF.

This clone was counted a few times. The chain employs TRBV4-3 and TRBJ2-5, with D uncertain. CDR3 size: 13 residues. CDR1 is LGHNA, CDR2 YSLEER, per germline. V was shortened by 3 bases and J by 10 bases, with 15 bases between the two germline ends. The CDR3 sequence is CASSQIKTPSQYF. The DNA of the CDR3 is TGCGCCAGCAGCCAGATAAAAACTCCCAGCCAGTACTTC.

The V call is TRBV6-5, the J call TRBJ1-1; no reliable D call. Trimming removed 4 bases from V and 1 base from J, with 13 bases in between. The CDR3 runs 15 residues. Germline-derived CDR1 and CDR2 are MNHEY and SVGAGI. CDR3 nucleotides: TGTGCCAGCAGTTCCCACCTCACCGGGAACACTGAAGCTTTCTTT. As protein: CASSSHLTGNTEAFF.

The rearrangement links TRBV2 to TRBJ2-3; 8 bases agree with TRBD1. This CDR3 spans 15 amino acids. From germline, CDR1 is SNHLY and CDR2 FYNNEI. Unmatched junction bases numbered 9, after V lost 7 bases and J lost 3 bases. CDR3 bases: TGTGCCAGCAACACCCGGGACAGGTGGACAGATACGCAGTATTTT. Protein sequence: CASNTRDRWTDTQYF.